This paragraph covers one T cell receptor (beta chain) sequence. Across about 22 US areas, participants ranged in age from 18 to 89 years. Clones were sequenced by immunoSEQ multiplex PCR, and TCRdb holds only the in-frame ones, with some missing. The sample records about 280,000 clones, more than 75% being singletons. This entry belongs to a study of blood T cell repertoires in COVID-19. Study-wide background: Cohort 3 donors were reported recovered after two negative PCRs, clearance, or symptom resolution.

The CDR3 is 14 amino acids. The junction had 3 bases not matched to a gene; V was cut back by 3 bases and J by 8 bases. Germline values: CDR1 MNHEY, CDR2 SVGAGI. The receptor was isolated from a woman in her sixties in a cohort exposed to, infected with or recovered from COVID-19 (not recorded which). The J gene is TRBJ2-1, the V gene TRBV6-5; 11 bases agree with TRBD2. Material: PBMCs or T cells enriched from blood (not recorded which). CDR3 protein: CASSYTSGSHEQFF. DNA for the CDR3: TGTGCCAGCAGTTATACTAGCGGGAGCCATGAGCAGTTCTTC.